This entry lists 17 T cell receptor beta chains sequenced from one sample in a study of T cells after yellow fever vaccination (dated by TCRdb to about 2019). The library was built by means of 5' RACE. The sequencing machine was an Illumina HiSeq 2500. The public reads were reprocessed in TCRdb via fastp at Q25 and MiXCR, keeping in-frame beta chains. Under each unique CDR3 protein, matching rows form one entry showing the most common genes and DNA. This sample has 100,000 or so distinct CDR3 sequences in its table, and approximately 8.4% of those were observed once. The ten largest clones add up to 16% of the sample. Read against the paper, the sample's treatment or condition label means: live attenuated yellow fever vaccine strain. The material sequenced was CD8+ T cells not binding an NS4B(214-222) dextramer, sorted from PBMCs, taken less than 18 days after the first yellow fever vaccination. Explained via the paper, the cell subset or site label denotes: NS4B epitope dextramer-negative CD8 T cells. The origin of the receptors is a man between 18 and 29 years old who received the YFV17D yellow fever vaccine.

At least ten counts were recorded for this clonotype. The chain joins TRBV20-1 to TRBJ2-2; TRBD2 agrees at 7 bases. The germline CDR1 and CDR2 sequences are DFQATT and SNEGSKA (reference sequence). V dropped 5 bases and J dropped 0; count of bases not matched to a gene: 6. CDR3 size: 15 residues. In DNA, the CDR3 is TGCAGTGCTCTACCCCTAGCGGCGAACACCGGGGAGCTGTTTTTT. It encodes CSALPLAANTGELFF.

Many counts were recorded for this clonotype. The DNA is omitted, as the CDR3 cannot be located on it reliably, and the CDR3 follows TCRdb's listing. The chain is built from TRBV7-2 and TRBJ2-7; TRBD1 reflects the table's D call only, with no check against the DNA. The CDR3 sequence runs 15 residues, both termini included. Germline V gene data show CDR1 as SGHTA and CDR2 as FQGNSA. CDR3 amino acids: CASSFGPGKWYEQYV.

This clonotype has more than one count but fewer than ten. J is TRBJ2-3 and V is TRBV4-2; 8 nucleotides line up with TRBD2. The CDR3 loop spans 13 amino acids. Per germline, CDR1 LGHNA and CDR2 YNFKEQ. Germline trimming cut 6 bases from V and 4 bases from J; bases unmatched to any gene: 3. The CDR3 loop reads CASSELAADTQYF. The DNA of the CDR3 is TGTGCCAGCAGTGAACTAGCGGCAGATACGCAGTATTTT.

This clonotype was seen more than once but under ten times. The V and J genes are TRBV7-6 and TRBJ2-1, with TRBD2 matching 11 bases. Per the germline V gene, CDR1 is SGHVS and CDR2 is FNYEAQ. After removal of 0 bases from V and 9 bases from J, the junction contained 10 bases not matched to a gene. CDR3 length: 17 amino acids. In nucleotides, the CDR3 is TGTGCCAGCAGCTTAGCTAGGACTAGCGGGTCCCTATTTGAGCAGTTCTTC. Its protein is CASSLARTSGSLFEQFF.

This clonotype has ten or more counts. This rearrangement joins TRBV29-1 to TRBJ2-3; D is perhaps TRBD2 (5 bases). Between the trimmed V and J ends, which lost 3 bases and 1 base, there was a span of 11 bases. There are 14 residues in the CDR3. Germline V CDR1 and CDR2: SQVTM, ANQGSEA. DNA for the CDR3: TGCAGCGTTGAGGTGGGAGAGGGCACAGATACGCAGTATTTT. Residues: CSVEVGEGTDTQYF.

The chain joins TRBV4-1 to TRBJ1-2; no definite D call. Germline CDR1 and CDR2: MGHRA and YSYEKL. The CDR3 consists of 15 residues. Trimming took off 0 bases at V and 8 bases at J, with 16 bases between the two ends. The CDR3 sequence is CASSQELASAGGYTF. The CDR3 DNA sequence: TGCGCCAGCAGCCAAGAGCTCGCATCGGCGGGAGGCTACACCTTC.

V is TRBV7-2 and J is TRBJ2-5, with 8 bases matching TRBD1. The CDR3 contains 13 residues. V lost 6 bases and J lost 5; bases outside the gene matches: 5. The germline CDR1 and CDR2 sequences are SGHTA and FQGNSA. The DNA of the CDR3 is TGTGCCAGCAGTTGGGACAGGTGGGAGACCCAGTACTTC. Amino acids: CASSWDRWETQYF.

This clonotype was detected only a few times. The J gene is TRBJ1-1, the V gene TRBV5-1; 11 nucleotides match TRBD1. Germline V lookup: CDR1 SGHRS, CDR2 YFSETQ. This CDR3 comprises 15 residues. Trimming removed 3 bases from V and 3 bases from J; junction bases left unmatched: 4. The DNA of the CDR3 is TGCGCCAGCAGCTCCTGGACAGGGGGCCACACTGAAGCTTTCTTT. Translating gives CASSSWTGGHTEAFF.

This clonotype has just a few counts. The chain recombines TRBV7-9 with TRBJ2-7, with 9 bases that match TRBD1. J gave up 5 bases and V 4 bases, and 6 bases lay outside the gene matches. From germline, CDR1 is SEHNR and CDR2 FQNEAQ (reference sequence). The CDR3 spans 14 residues. For the CDR3, the DNA is TGTGCCAGCAGCTCCCCGACAGGGGGAAACGAGCAGTACTTC. Protein sequence: CASSSPTGGNEQYF.

This clonotype was observed a handful of times. The J gene is TRBJ2-2, the V gene TRBV4-1; D call uncertain. There are 15 residues in the CDR3. Trimming stripped 5 bases from V and 0 bases from J, with 10 bases between. CDR1 and CDR2 from the germline V gene are MGHRA and YSYEKL. The CDR3 reads CASSTVFPNTGELFF. CDR3 sequence (DNA): TGCGCCAGCAGCACTGTGTTCCCGAACACCGGGGAGCTGTTTTTT.

This clonotype was counted at least ten times. The V and J genes are TRBV27 and TRBJ2-7; D might be TRBD2 (5 bases). V dropped 1 base and J dropped 5 bases, with 6 bases sitting between them. The CDR3 has 12 amino acids. CDR1 and CDR2 from the germline V gene are MNHEY and SMNVEV (reference sequence). The CDR3 sequence: CASSLLGDEQYF. The DNA of the CDR3 is TGTGCCAGCAGTTTATTGGGAGACGAGCAGTACTTC.

The chain employs TRBV4-3 and TRBJ1-3, with 7 positions matching TRBD1. J gave up 6 bases and V 3 bases, and 8 bases lay outside the gene matches. From germline, CDR1 is LGHNA and CDR2 YSLEER. This CDR3 spans 15 amino acids. CDR3 sequence (DNA): TGCGCCAGCAGCCAGGAACTAGGGGGCGCAAACACCATATATTTT. It yields the protein CASSQELGGANTIYF.

This chain links TRBV6-2 or TRBV6-3 with TRBJ2-7; the match to TRBD2 covers 7 bases. With V trimmed by 3 bases and J by 3 bases, 8 bases remained unmatched. The CDR3 runs 15 residues. Germline CDR1 and CDR2: MNHEY and SVGEGT. The CDR3 DNA is TGTGCCAGCAGTTATCGGGCGGGGGACCTCTACGAGCAGTACGTC. Translation: CASSYRAGDLYEQYV.

V gene TRBV28 combines with J gene TRBJ2-3; D perhaps matches TRBD1 (6 bases). Germline values: CDR1 MDHEN, CDR2 SYDVKM. The ends were cut back, 2 bases at V and 0 bases at J, with 21 bases in the middle. This CDR3 has 19 amino acids. Here the CDR3 DNA reads TGTGCCAGCAGTTTACTGGGGGCCGAAGGCCCCGATAGCACAGATACGCAGTATTTT. Amino acids: CASSLLGAEGPDSTDTQYF.

V is TRBV20-1 and J is TRBJ2-2; no clear D gene. Trimming took 0 bases from V and 7 from J, leaving 3 bases between them. Germline V gives CDR1 DFQATT, CDR2 SNEGSKA (reference sequence). This CDR3 is 11 amino acids long. CDR3 sequence reads: CSARDYGELFF. Written as DNA, the CDR3 is TGCAGTGCTAGAGATTACGGGGAGCTGTTTTTT.

This clonotype appeared a few times. J is TRBJ1-5 and V is TRBV19, with D possibly matching TRBD1 (5 bases). Per germline, CDR1 LNHDA and CDR2 SQIVND (reference sequence). This CDR3 has 13 residues. The V end lost 4 bases, the J end lost 4 bases, and 8 bases lay between the germline ends. The CDR3 spells CASSTGWNQPQHF. The CDR3, as DNA: TGTGCCAGTAGTACAGGGTGGAATCAGCCCCAGCATTTT.

This clonotype was detected a few times. This sequence joins TRBV6-5 and TRBJ1-3; D not certain. CDR1 MNHEY and CDR2 SVGAGI come from the germline V gene. The CDR3 is 16 amino acids. Trimming removed 2 bases at V and 0 bases at J, with 11 bases between. Here the CDR3 DNA reads TGTGCCAGCAGTTACCCGGACGCCGGCTCTGGAAACACCATATATTTT. This encodes CASSYPDAGSGNTIYF.